This entry concerns a single T cell receptor beta chain. CDR3 length equals 13 residues. The ends were cut back, 0 bases at V and 15 bases at J, with 14 bases in the middle. Germline CDR1 is LNHDA and CDR2 is SQIVND (reference sequence). The source of the sample is a study of blood T cell repertoires in COVID-19. Study-level background: Whether acute or convalescent, the COVID-19 samples came from the United States, Italy and Spain. PBMCs, B-cell-depleted T cells, or T cells provided the cDNA or gDNA that made up the material.

In the original processing: From reference gene primer amplification, estimates of nucleated cell counts were derived. The table came from immunoSEQ multiplex PCR; TCRdb's copy has only in-frame clones and leaves some out. V and J calls and clone size are as listed in that table; D and trimming were resolved from the DNA. The sample shows over 200,000 clones, around 93% of them seen only once. This receptor was taken from a human donor in a cohort exposed to, infected with or recovered from COVID-19 (not recorded which). The donor label of this sample is uncertain. Sequencing was done on a sample of PBMCs or T cells enriched from blood (not recorded which). V and J are TRBV19 and TRBJ1-4, with D perhaps matching TRBD1 (6 bases). Written as DNA, the CDR3 is TGTGCCAGTAGTATAGACCGACAGGCCGTTTTGTTTTTT. Protein sequence: CASSIDRQAVLFF.